The 17 T cell receptor beta chains given below trace back to one sample, sequenced in a study of breast tumors, draining lymph nodes, adjacent tissues. One entry per CDR3 protein, called by TCRdb with MiXCR from the multiplex PCR reads. This table has around 170,000 distinct CDR3 sequences, approximately 30% appearing once. The lymph nodes were axillary draining lymph nodes from breast cancer patients. Sequenced: axillary lymph node tissue. These receptors originate from a female donor with breast cancer. Some clones in this sample may be carry-over from other donors' samples.

Only a few counts were recorded for this clonotype. V and J are TRBV3-1 and TRBJ2-7, with 11 bases lining up with TRBD2. The V gene end was trimmed by 5 bases and the J gene end by 6 bases; junction bases not matched to a gene: 6. The CDR3 runs to 14 residues. CDR1 is LGHDT, CDR2 YNNKEL, per germline (reference sequence). For the CDR3, the DNA is TGTGCCAGCAGCGCCTCCGGGACTAGCGGCGAGCAGTACTTC. It specifies CASSASGTSGEQYF.

This clonotype has just a few counts. The chain employs TRBV28 and TRBJ1-2; D is perhaps TRBD1 (6 bases). Trimming cost V 8 bases and J 3 bases, with 16 bases left between them. Germline CDR1 MDHEN, CDR2 SYDVKM. The CDR3 loop spans 14 amino acids. Here the CDR3 reads CASAGGGLDYGYTF. In DNA form, the CDR3 reads TGTGCCAGCGCCGGGGGGGGGCTGGACTATGGCTACACCTTC.

The sample holds many counts of this clonotype. The chain couples TRBV4-1 to TRBJ2-1; TRBD2 agrees at 10 bases. This CDR3 comprises 18 residues. The junction had 15 bases not matched to a gene; V was cut back by 0 bases and J by 10 bases. Germline V gives CDR1 MGHRA, CDR2 YSYEKL. CDR3 nucleotides: TGCGCCAGCAGCCAAGACCGGTTAGCGGGAGGTCGTGCGTCCGAGCAGTTCTTC. It translates to CASSQDRLAGGRASEQFF.

In this sample, this clonotype turned up a few times. V and J are TRBV12-3 or TRBV12-4 and TRBJ2-1, with D unresolved. The CDR3 loop spans 16 amino acids. V lost 3 bases to trimming and J lost 2 bases, with 14 bases between them. The CDR3 bases are TGTGCCAGCAGTTTCCCACGGAGTAGCCCCTACAATGAGCAGTTCTTC. As protein: CASSFPRSSPYNEQFF.

There are many counts of this clonotype. V and J are TRBV6-6 and TRBJ2-1; TRBD1 matches 7 bases. This CDR3 spans 15 amino acids. Germline trimming cut 6 bases from V and 6 bases from J; bases unmatched to any gene: 11. Germline V CDR1 and CDR2: MNHNY, SVGAGI (reference sequence). In DNA form, the CDR3 reads TGTGCCAGCAGGACAGGGCCCCTAGCTCCCAATGAGCAGTTCTTC. Translating gives CASRTGPLAPNEQFF.

On this clonotype: One end of the junction fails to match germline, which may point to a read error. This chain uses TRBV20-1 with TRBJ2-3; D perhaps matches TRBD2 (5 bases). The CDR3 consists of 15 residues. Germline V gives CDR1 DFQATT, CDR2 SNEGSKA (reference sequence). The chain's CDR3 is CSARGAEPGTDTQYF. CDR3 nucleotides: TGCAGTGCCCGAGGAGCGGAGCCGGGCACAGACACGCAGTATTTT.

The chain uses TRBV6-6 and TRBJ2-1, with 16 bases identical to TRBD2. The V and J ends lost 6 bases and 10 bases, in that order; junction bases with no gene match: 6. Germline V CDR1 and CDR2: MNHNY, SVGAGI (reference sequence). The CDR3 runs 15 residues. The CDR3 sequence: CASSPPGLAGGEQFF. CDR3 nucleotide sequence: TGTGCCAGCAGCCCGCCGGGACTAGCGGGAGGGGAGCAGTTCTTC.

The V call is TRBV12-3 or TRBV12-4, the J call TRBJ1-1; D call uncertain. With 6 bases removed from V and 6 bases from J, the gap between germline ends came to 17 bases. This CDR3 has 14 amino acids. The DNA of the CDR3 is TGTGCCAGCAGCCCGGGCGCGAAGCGGTCTGAAGCTTTCTTT. The encoded protein is CASSPGAKRSEAFF.

Turning to this clonotype: A much larger clonotype is one base distant, so this may be a read error. The chain has TRBV9 and TRBJ2-2, with D possibly matching TRBD2 (5 bases). The germline V gene has CDR1 SGDLS and CDR2 YYNGEE. The CDR3 runs 11 residues. In DNA form, the CDR3 reads TGTGCCAGCAGTTTCGCCGGGGAGCTGCTTTTT. Translating gives CASSFAGELLF.

This clonotype was counted many times. V and J are TRBV24-1 and TRBJ1-5; 8 bases map to TRBD1. CDR1 is KGHDR and CDR2 is SFDVKD in the germline V gene. Unmatched junction bases numbered 17, after V lost 5 bases and J lost 0 bases. The CDR3 covers 20 residues. Written as DNA, the CDR3 is TGTGCCACCAGTGGGATGAAGGGACCGGACAGGGATTATAGCAATCAGCCCCAGCATTTT. Translated, it gives CATSGMKGPDRDYSNQPQHF.

Ten or more counts support this clonotype. The V and J genes are TRBV7-3 and TRBJ2-2, with D unclear. V lost 0 bases, J lost 0 bases, and 8 bases lay in between. Germline V gene sequence: CDR1 SGHTA, CDR2 FQGTGA. The CDR3 totals 16 residues. Here the CDR3 reads CASSLTAIPNTGELFF. The CDR3 DNA is TGTGCCAGCAGCTTAACGGCAATCCCGAACACCGGGGAGCTGTTTTTT. Using reference TRBV7-3 and TRBJ2-2 for the parts outside the CDR3, the full variable domain is GAGVSQTPSNKVTEKGKYVELRCDPISGHTALYWYRQSLGQGPEFLIYFQGTGAADDSGLPNDRFFAVRPEGSVSTLKIQRTERGDSAVYLCASSLTAIPNTGELFFGEGSRLTVL.

Details on this clonotype: This clone may be a read error of a much larger clone one base away. No conserved phenylalanine or tryptophan is present at the end of the CDR3, so a read error is the likely explanation. CDR3 sequence reads: CASSEWLVAGYTL. DNA for the CDR3: TGTGCCAGCAGTGAATGGCTAGTGGCTGGCTACACCCTC. V gene TRBV25-1 combines with J gene TRBJ1-2; D not certain. The ends were cut back, 1 base at V and 7 bases at J, with 10 bases in the middle. Germline V gene lookup returns CDR1 MGHDK and CDR2 SYGVNS. This CDR3 is built from 13 residues.

This chain links TRBV27 with TRBJ2-1, with 9 positions matching TRBD1. The germline CDR1 and CDR2 sequences are MNHEY and SMNVEV (reference sequence). The CDR3 runs to 15 residues. V dropped 6 bases and J dropped 6; count of bases not matched to a gene: 9. The CDR3 sequence is CASSTTGGFSNEQFF. The CDR3, as DNA: TGTGCCAGCAGCACGACAGGGGGTTTCAGCAATGAGCAGTTCTTC.

This clonotype was picked up one time. V and J are TRBV24-1 and TRBJ1-6, with D uncertain. Deletions cut 0 bases from V and 5 bases from J, with 7 bases between. The germline CDR1 and CDR2 sequences are KGHDR and SFDVKD. The CDR3 runs to 15 residues. The CDR3 region is CATSDLHSNNSPLHF. DNA for the CDR3: TGTGCCACCAGTGATTTGCATAGCAATAATTCACCCCTCCACTTT.

This clonotype has a count of ten or more. The V and J genes are TRBV30 and TRBJ2-3; no clear D gene. V lost 4 bases, J lost 4 bases, and 9 bases lay in between. Germline loops: CDR1 GTSNPN, CDR2 SVGIG (reference sequence). CDR3 size: 12 residues. The CDR3 region is CAWTRGPDTQYF. The CDR3 DNA is TGTGCCTGGACCCGTGGACCAGATACGCAGTATTTT.

The V gene is TRBV6-5, the J gene TRBJ2-1; 9 nucleotides align to TRBD1. Per the germline V gene, CDR1 is MNHEY and CDR2 is SVGAGI. The ends lost 4 bases at V and 8 bases at J; junction bases unmatched: 6. The CDR3 is 14 amino acids. The DNA of the CDR3 is TGTGCCAGCAGTTTCCGGGACAGGGTCCATGAGCAGTTCTTC. This codes for CASSFRDRVHEQFF.

This clonotype has at least ten counts. This sequence joins TRBV11-3 and TRBJ1-2; D is ambiguous. Germline CDR1 SGHNT, CDR2 YENEEA. V lost 2 bases to trimming and J lost 1 base, with 11 bases between them. The CDR3 contains 15 residues. CDR3 residues: CASSLIVGINYGYTF. The CDR3 nucleotides read TGTGCCAGCAGCTTAATTGTTGGGATTAACTATGGCTACACCTTC.